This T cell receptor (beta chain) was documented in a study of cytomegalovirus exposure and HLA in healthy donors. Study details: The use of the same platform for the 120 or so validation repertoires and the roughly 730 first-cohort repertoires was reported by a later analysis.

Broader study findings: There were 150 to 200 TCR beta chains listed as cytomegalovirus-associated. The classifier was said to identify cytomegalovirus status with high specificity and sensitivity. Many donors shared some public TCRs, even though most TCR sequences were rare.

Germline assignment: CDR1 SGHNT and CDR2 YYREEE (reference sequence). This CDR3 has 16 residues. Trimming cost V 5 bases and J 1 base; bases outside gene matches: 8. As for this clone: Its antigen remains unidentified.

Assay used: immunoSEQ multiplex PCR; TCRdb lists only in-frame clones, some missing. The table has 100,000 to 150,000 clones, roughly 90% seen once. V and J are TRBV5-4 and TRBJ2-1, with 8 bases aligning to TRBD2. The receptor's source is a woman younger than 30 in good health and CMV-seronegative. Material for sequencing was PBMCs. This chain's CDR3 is CASRDEREWSYNEQFF. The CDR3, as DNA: TGTGCCAGCAGGGATGAGCGGGAGTGGTCCTACAATGAGCAGTTCTTC.